This passage covers 32 T cell receptor beta chains from one sample sequenced in a study of CD8 T cells in ankylosing spondylitis. Regarding the study as a whole: A motif of under 10 highly homologous TCR beta variants was seen as apparently characteristic of ankylosing spondylitis blood.

These receptors are not linked to any known antigen. TCRdb independently ran MiXCR on the 5' RACE reads; one entry per CDR3 protein. The sample includes around 130,000 distinct CDR3 sequences, roughly 15% of them seen just once. Sequenced sample: blood, either unsorted or a sorted T cell fraction (not recorded which). These receptors were obtained from a male donor with ankylosing spondylitis.

The rearrangement uses TRBV9 and TRBJ2-2; the match to TRBD1 covers 9 bases. The CDR3 contains 16 residues. V gave up 3 bases and J gave up 7 bases; unmatched junction bases: 10. Looked up from germline, CDR1 is SGDLS and CDR2 is YYNGEE. The CDR3 nucleotides are TGTGCCAGCAGCGCCAGAAGGGACAGGGAGATCGGGGAGCTGTTTTTT. Its protein product is CASSARRDREIGELFF.

The V and J genes are TRBV25-1 and TRBJ1-2; 9 nucleotides line up with TRBD1. The V and J ends lost 7 bases and 7 bases, in that order; junction bases with no gene match: 7. Per germline, CDR1 MGHDK and CDR2 SYGVNS. The CDR3 loop spans 13 amino acids. CDR3 DNA: TGTGCCAGCACCCCGACAGGGGGGTCTGGCTACACCTTC. This encodes CASTPTGGSGYTF.

The chain couples TRBV28 to TRBJ2-4; 9 nucleotides align to TRBD1. CDR3 size: 16 residues. Looked up from germline, CDR1 is MDHEN and CDR2 is SYDVKM. J lost 6 bases, V lost 2 bases, and 8 bases had no gene match. The CDR3 reads CASSLPTDRGGNIQYF. CDR3 nucleotides: TGTGCCAGCAGTTTACCCACGGACAGGGGTGGAAACATTCAGTACTTC.

This chain uses TRBV7-9 with TRBJ2-7; 11 bases agree with TRBD2. Germline CDR1 reads SEHNR; CDR2 reads FQNEAQ (reference sequence). The CDR3 extends over 16 amino acids. V shed 2 bases and J 1 base; nucleotides not matched to a gene: 4. CDR3 sequence: CASSLTGLAGSYEQYF. In nucleotides, the CDR3 is TGTGCCAGCAGCTTAACTGGACTAGCGGGTTCCTACGAGCAGTACTTC.

This clonotype appeared a few times. The chain uses TRBV6-2 or TRBV6-3 and TRBJ2-1; weak D call: TRBD2 (6 bases). CDR3 length: 18 residues. Germline V gene lookup returns CDR1 MNHEY and CDR2 SVGEGT. The germline V and J ends were trimmed by 0 bases and 8 bases, with 23 bases remaining between them. Written as DNA, the CDR3 is TGTGCCAGCAGTTACTCGCTTAGCGGAACCCTGTCGTTGGATGAGCAGTTCTTC. This encodes CASSYSLSGTLSLDEQFF.

The chain employs TRBV12-3 or TRBV12-4 and TRBJ2-7; 9 bases are a match to TRBD2. The CDR3 extends over 17 amino acids. With 5 bases clipped from V and 0 bases from J, the junction kept 11 bases outside the gene matches. The CDR3 reads CASSPYLLAGLSYEQYF. CDR3 coding DNA: TGTGCCAGCAGTCCTTACCTGCTAGCGGGACTCTCCTACGAGCAGTACTTC.

The genes are TRBV7-9 and TRBJ2-7, with 7 bases lining up with TRBD1. The germline gives CDR1 SEHNR, CDR2 FQNEAQ (reference sequence). The ends lost 5 bases at V and 4 bases at J; junction bases unmatched: 8. The CDR3 has 14 amino acids. CDR3 protein: CASSPPGQIYEQYF. The CDR3 nucleotides read TGTGCCAGCAGCCCTCCGGGACAGATTTACGAGCAGTACTTC. The full variable domain, completed using reference TRBV7-9 and TRBJ2-7, is DTGVSQNPRHKITKRGQNVTFRCDPISEHNRLYWYRQTLGQGPEFLTYFQNEAQLEKSRLLSDRFSAERPKGSFSTLEIQRTEQGDSAMYLCASSPPGQIYEQYFGPGTRLTVT.

This clonotype has only a few counts. The CDR3 region is CASSLSQGADTQYF. CDR3 nucleotides: TGTGCCAGCAGCTTGTCCCAGGGGGCAGATACGCAGTATTTT. The chain has TRBV7-3 and TRBJ2-3; TRBD1 matches 7 bases. The V and J ends lost 3 bases and 4 bases, in that order; junction bases with no gene match: 4. Germline V lookup: CDR1 SGHTA, CDR2 FQGTGA. The CDR3 consists of 14 residues.

This clonotype appeared a few times. The chain is built from TRBV25-1 and TRBJ1-5, with TRBD1 matching 10 bases. V shed 5 bases and J 0 bases; nucleotides not matched to a gene: 13. The CDR3 extends over 19 amino acids. The germline V gene has CDR1 MGHDK and CDR2 SYGVNS. The CDR3 spells CASSPMGDRGDYSNQPQHF. DNA for the CDR3: TGTGCCAGCAGTCCTATGGGGGACAGGGGAGATTATAGCAATCAGCCCCAGCATTTT.

The table lists this clonotype with a few counts. For the CDR3, the DNA is TGTGCCAGCAGCTCCCAGGAGACTAACACTGAAGCTTTCTTT. This encodes CASSSQETNTEAFF. This rearrangement joins TRBV4-2 to TRBJ1-1, with D unresolved. The V gene lost 5 bases and the J gene lost 2 bases, with 12 bases spanning the gap. This CDR3 is built from 14 residues. Germline CDR1 reads LGHNA; CDR2 reads YNFKEQ.

The chain combines TRBV27 with TRBJ2-7; TRBD1 matches 7 bases. Germline V lookup: CDR1 MNHEY, CDR2 SMNVEV (reference sequence). The CDR3 loop spans 14 amino acids. V was clipped by 5 bases and J by 0 bases; unmatched bases: 4. CDR3 region: CASSQGTDSYEQYF. Here the CDR3 DNA reads TGTGCCAGCAGTCAGGGGACAGACTCCTACGAGCAGTACTTC.

The V gene is TRBV24-1, the J gene TRBJ2-7; possibly TRBD1 for D (5 bases). The CDR3 length is 16 residues. V lost 8 bases and J lost 3, with 22 bases in between. CDR1 and CDR2 from the germline V gene are KGHDR and SFDVKD. CDR3 residues: CATTIKNSGLGYEQYF. The CDR3 DNA follows: TGTGCCACCACTATCAAGAACTCAGGGTTAGGCTACGAGCAGTACTTC.

The chain links TRBV15 to TRBJ1-5; D is undetermined. The CDR3 contains 13 residues. V gave up 0 bases and J gave up 4 bases, with 4 bases separating them. The germline V gene has CDR1 LNHNV and CDR2 YYDKDF (reference sequence). CDR3 amino acids: CATSREGNQPQHF. The CDR3 nucleotides read TGTGCCACCAGCAGAGAAGGAAATCAGCCCCAGCATTTT.

The CDR3, as DNA: TGTGCCAGCAGCAAAGGGGCTAGCGGACGTGCGCAGTATTTT. As protein: CASSKGASGRAQYF. The rearrangement joins TRBV7-6 to TRBJ2-3; 7 positions match TRBD2. The germline gives CDR1 SGHVS, CDR2 FNYEAQ. The CDR3 covers 14 residues. Trimming removed 5 bases from V and 10 bases from J; junction bases left unmatched: 12. Full variable domain (remainder filled in from reference TRBV7-6 and TRBJ2-3): GAGVSQSPRYKVTKRGQDVALRCDPISGHVSLYWYRQALGQGPEFLTYFNYEAQQDKSGLPNDRFSAERPEGSISTLTIQRTEQRDSAMYRCASSKGASGRAQYFGPGTRLTVL.

The J gene is TRBJ1-6, the V gene TRBV5-1, with D uncertain. Germline V CDR1 and CDR2: SGHRS, YFSETQ. Trimming took off 0 bases at V and 10 bases at J, with 8 bases between the two ends. The CDR3 is 13 amino acids. The CDR3 DNA sequence: TGCGCCAGCAGCTTGGGGAAGGCCTCACCCCTCCACTTT. Residues: CASSLGKASPLHF.

CDR3 sequence reads: CASSQGTSGQETQYF. The CDR3 DNA reads as TGCGCCAGCAGCCAAGGGACTAGCGGCCAAGAGACCCAGTACTTC. V is TRBV4-3 and J is TRBJ2-5; TRBD2 aligns across 10 bases. Per the germline V gene, CDR1 is LGHNA and CDR2 is YSLEER. The CDR3 runs 15 residues. Trimming at V came to 1 base and at J to 1 base, leaving 0 bases not matched to a gene.

There are a few counts of this clonotype. The V and J genes are TRBV28 and TRBJ2-1; TRBD2 matches at 10 bases. Looked up from germline, CDR1 is MDHEN and CDR2 is SYDVKM. The CDR3 is 16 amino acids. The ends lost 5 bases at V and 3 bases at J; junction bases unmatched: 7. The CDR3 bases are TGTGCCAGCAGTACGACCGGGACTAGCGACTACAATGAGCAGTTCTTC. Amino acids: CASSTTGTSDYNEQFF. Combining the CDR3 with reference TRBV28 and TRBJ2-1 gives the whole variable domain DVKVTQSSRYLVKRTGEKVFLECVQDMDHENMFWYRQDPGLGLRLIYFSYDVKMKEKGDIPEGYSVSREKKERFSLILESASTNQTSMYLCASSTTGTSDYNEQFFGPGTRLTVL.

The rearrangement joins TRBV11-2 to TRBJ2-2; the match to TRBD2 covers 14 bases. The germline V gene encodes CDR1 SGHAT and CDR2 FQNNGV. V dropped 5 bases and J dropped 7; count of bases not matched to a gene: 9. CDR3 size: 17 residues. The CDR3 loop reads CASSRQTSGRVFGELFF. The DNA of the CDR3 is TGTGCCAGCAGCCGGCAGACTAGCGGGAGGGTTTTCGGGGAGCTGTTTTTT. The full variable domain, its missing parts supplied by reference TRBV11-2 and TRBJ2-2, is EAGVAQSPRYKIIEKRQSVAFWCNPISGHATLYWYQQILGQGPKLLIQFQNNGVVDDSQLPKDRFSAERLKGVDSTLKIQPAKLEDSAVYLCASSRQTSGRVFGELFFGEGSRLTVL.

This chain's CDR3 is CASSPQGSANTEAFF. The DNA of the CDR3 is TGTGCCAGCAGTCCGCAGGGGAGTGCGAACACTGAAGCTTTCTTT. V and J are TRBV27 and TRBJ1-1, with D perhaps matching TRBD1 (6 bases). V was shortened by 5 bases and J by 1 base, with 14 bases between the two germline ends. CDR1 is MNHEY, CDR2 SMNVEV, per germline (reference sequence). The CDR3 has 15 amino acids.

J is TRBJ1-3 and V is TRBV7-9; D is possibly TRBD1 (6 bases). This CDR3 is built from 15 residues. Germline assignment: CDR1 SEHNR and CDR2 FQNEAQ (reference sequence). Trimming shortened V by 5 bases and J by 2 bases, and 13 bases separated the two germline ends. CDR3 protein: CASSPGGATGNTIYF. The CDR3 bases are TGTGCCAGCAGCCCTGGGGGGGCCACTGGAAACACCATATATTTT. The whole variable domain, filled in from reference TRBV7-9 and TRBJ1-3, reads DTGVSQNPRHKITKRGQNVTFRCDPISEHNRLYWYRQTLGQGPEFLTYFQNEAQLEKSRLLSDRFSAERPKGSFSTLEIQRTEQGDSAMYLCASSPGGATGNTIYFGEGSWLTVV.

The chain carries TRBV29-1 and TRBJ2-1; 12 bases fit TRBD2. V lost 7 bases and J lost 5; bases outside the gene matches: 15. In germline, CDR1 is SQVTM, CDR2 ANQGSEA. The CDR3 spans 17 residues. CDR3 sequence: CSAVGLTWTSGDNEQFF. The DNA of the CDR3 is TGCAGCGCAGTTGGTCTAACGTGGACTAGCGGGGACAATGAGCAGTTCTTC.

The chain uses TRBV2 and TRBJ1-5, with 8 positions matching TRBD1. The CDR3 length is 15 residues. Germline V gene sequence: CDR1 SNHLY, CDR2 FYNNEI. J lost 7 bases, V lost 7 bases, and 12 bases had no gene match. The chain's CDR3 is CASNAFRTGLQPQHF. CDR3 DNA: TGTGCCAGCAATGCCTTCCGGACAGGGCTCCAGCCCCAGCATTTT. The variable domain in full, with the rest retrieved from reference TRBV2 and TRBJ1-5, is EPEVTQTPSHQVTQMGQEVILRCVPISNHLYFYWYRQILGQKVEFLVSFYNNEISEKSEIFDDQFSVERPDGSNFTLKIRSTKLEDSAMYFCASNAFRTGLQPQHFGDGTRLSIL.

In its sample, this clonotype was seen a few times. The V and J genes are TRBV5-8 and TRBJ2-7; 7 bases line up with TRBD1. The J segment lost 1 base and the V segment lost 7 bases, leaving 5 bases of the junction unmatched. Germline V gives CDR1 SGHTS, CDR2 YDEGEE. This CDR3 spans 13 amino acids. The CDR3 DNA reads TGTGCCAGCCGCGACAGGGCGTCCTACGAGCAGTACTTC. Translation: CASRDRASYEQYF.

DNA of the CDR3: TGTGCCAGCAGCGTAGAATTTGGAGGGCTCGATACGCAGTATTTT. Its translation: CASSVEFGGLDTQYF. V usage is TRBV9 and J usage is TRBJ2-3, with TRBD2 as a possible D gene (6 bases). Trimming took 0 bases from V and 6 from J, leaving 14 bases between them. Per the germline V gene, CDR1 is SGDLS and CDR2 is YYNGEE. The CDR3 length is 15 residues.

This sequence joins TRBV5-1 and TRBJ2-7; the D gene could be TRBD1 or TRBD2 (5 bases each). Trimming took off 0 bases at V and 0 bases at J, with 10 bases between the two ends. The CDR3 consists of 15 residues. CDR1 is SGHRS, CDR2 YFSETQ, per germline. DNA for the CDR3: TGCGCCAGCAGCTTGGAGGCAGGGAGCTCCTACGAGCAGTACTTC. The encoded protein is CASSLEAGSSYEQYF.

The sample holds a few counts of this clonotype. This chain joins TRBV6-2 or TRBV6-3 and TRBJ2-1; D possibly corresponds to TRBD1 (6 bases). Germline-derived CDR1 and CDR2 are MNHEY and SVGEGT. The CDR3 consists of 15 residues. V lost 5 bases and J lost 3, with 14 bases in between. CDR3 amino acids: CASSVRTVGYNEQFF. The CDR3 DNA reads as TGTGCCAGCAGTGTAAGGACAGTTGGCTACAATGAGCAGTTCTTC.

V gene TRBV27 combines with J gene TRBJ2-1; D unclear. Trimming shortened V by 4 bases and J by 2 bases, and 12 bases separated the two germline ends. CDR1 and CDR2 from the germline V gene are MNHEY and SMNVEV (reference sequence). The CDR3 is 15 residues long. CDR3 sequence: CASSWRLFTYNEQFF. In DNA form, the CDR3 reads TGTGCCAGCAGTTGGCGGCTCTTTACCTACAATGAGCAGTTCTTC.

The chain has TRBV27 and TRBJ1-2; a weak D match, TRBD1 (5 bases). The length of the CDR3 is 17 residues. Trimming pared 4 bases from V and 4 bases from J, leaving 22 bases between. Per germline, CDR1 MNHEY and CDR2 SMNVEV (reference sequence). CDR3 bases: TGTGCCAGCAGTTCCGGGACGGGTGGGTCTGGCGGCTATGGCTACACCTTC. Protein sequence: CASSSGTGGSGGYGYTF.

This clonotype was found a few times. The V call is TRBV6-1, the J call TRBJ1-5; perhaps TRBD1 as D (5 bases). Trimming left V 5 bases short and J 6 bases short, with 14 bases between. The CDR3 length is 14 residues. CDR1 MNHNS and CDR2 SASEGT come from the germline V gene. CDR3 DNA sequence: TGTGCCAGCAGTCCTCTAGGGACGGCTCAGCCCCAGCATTTT. This sequence encodes CASSPLGTAQPQHF.

V is TRBV20-1 and J is TRBJ2-7; no clear D gene. This CDR3 has 12 amino acids. V shed 0 bases and J shed 3 bases, with 6 bases lying between them. Germline CDR1 reads DFQATT; CDR2 reads SNEGSKA (reference sequence). Here the CDR3 reads CSAREVSYEQYF. In nucleotides, the CDR3 is TGCAGTGCTAGAGAGGTCAGCTACGAGCAGTACTTC.

The sample holds many counts of this clonotype. The V and J genes are TRBV28 and TRBJ2-1; D is possibly TRBD2 (5 bases). Germline V gene lookup returns CDR1 MDHEN and CDR2 SYDVKM. CDR3 length equals 15 residues. Trimming shortened V by 5 bases and J by 14 bases, and 25 bases separated the two germline ends. CDR3 loop: CASSPRIPKEADKFF. The CDR3 DNA sequence: TGTGCCAGCAGTCCACGGATCCCCAAGGAGGCCGACAAGTTCTTC.

The chain links TRBV10-3 to TRBJ2-3, with 13 bases identical to TRBD2. Trimming removed 5 bases from V and 0 bases from J; junction bases left unmatched: 5. CDR1 is ENHRY and CDR2 is SYGVKD in the germline V gene. The CDR3 extends over 17 amino acids. CDR3 nucleotide sequence: TGTGCCATCAGTTCCGGGACTAGCGGGGCTAGCACAGATACGCAGTATTTT. This gives the protein CAISSGTSGASTDTQYF.